What follows are 32 T cell receptor beta chains derived from one specimen sequenced in a study of blood T cell repertoires in COVID-19. Using immunoSEQ multiplex PCR, the repertoire was profiled, and TCRdb retains in-frame clones only, with some absent. This table has under 250,000 clones, more than 75% appearing once. The specimen was peripheral blood. These receptors were obtained from a man aged 45-65 years who had recovered from COVID-19.

This clone was counted only a few times. This chain links TRBV6-5 with TRBJ1-5, with D perhaps matching TRBD1 (6 bases). The length of the CDR3 is 14 residues. Trimming took off 8 bases at V and 1 base at J, with 12 bases between the two ends. The germline gives CDR1 MNHEY, CDR2 SVGAGI. CDR3 DNA: TGTGCCAGCTGGAACAGGGTAAGCAATCAGCCCCAGCATTTT. Its translation is CASWNRVSNQPQHF.

The chain links TRBV10-3 to TRBJ2-7; 8 bases match TRBD2. In germline, CDR1 is ENHRY, CDR2 SYGVKD. J was trimmed by 5 bases and V by 3 bases; bases with no gene match: 3. The CDR3 spans 13 residues. This CDR3 is CAISEAGVDEQYF. The CDR3 nucleotides are TGTGCCATCAGTGAAGCGGGAGTAGACGAGCAGTACTTC.

The chain combines TRBV6-6 with TRBJ2-7, with 8 bases that match TRBD2. In germline, CDR1 is MNHNY, CDR2 SVGAGI (reference sequence). The trim removed 5 bases at V and 2 bases at J, leaving 8 bases unmatched. The CDR3 extends over 15 amino acids. The CDR3 region is CASSPGLGVTYEQYF. The DNA of the CDR3 is TGTGCCAGCAGTCCGGGACTAGGGGTAACCTACGAGCAGTACTTC.

The chain joins TRBV27 to TRBJ2-1, with 11 bases matching TRBD2. Germline loops: CDR1 MNHEY, CDR2 SMNVEV (reference sequence). Germline trimming cut 8 bases from V and 5 bases from J; bases unmatched to any gene: 5. This CDR3 spans 14 amino acids. The CDR3 reads CASGASGRNNEQFF. CDR3 sequence (DNA): TGTGCCAGCGGGGCTAGCGGGAGGAACAATGAGCAGTTCTTC.

The chain is built from TRBV5-1 and TRBJ2-5; TRBD1 aligns across 8 bases. V lost 7 bases, J lost 1 base, and 9 bases stayed unmatched. Germline values: CDR1 SGHRS, CDR2 YFSETQ. There are 15 residues in the CDR3. CDR3 sequence reads: CASSATGGRQETQYF. CDR3 bases: TGCGCCAGCTCTGCTACAGGGGGTCGCCAAGAGACCCAGTACTTC. Looking up the rest from reference TRBV5-1 and TRBJ2-5 gives the full variable domain: KAGVTQTPRYLIKTRGQQVTLSCSPISGHRSVSWYQQTPGQGLQFLFEYFSETQRNKGNFPGRFSGRQFSNSRSEMNVSTLELGDSALYLCASSATGGRQETQYFGPGTRLLVL.

V usage is TRBV7-2 and J usage is TRBJ2-7, with D perhaps TRBD2 (6 bases). The germline gives CDR1 SGHTA, CDR2 FQGNSA. The CDR3 runs to 14 residues. V lost 1 base and J 2 bases, leaving 9 bases between the germline ends. The CDR3 is CASSLGGDTYEQYF. CDR3 nucleotide sequence: TGTGCCAGCAGCTTAGGGGGGGATACCTACGAGCAGTACTTC.

This clone showed up just once. This chain links TRBV7-2 with TRBJ2-3; tentatively, D is TRBD2 (6 bases). Between the trimmed V and J ends, which lost 4 bases and 0 bases, there was a span of 11 bases. Germline V gives CDR1 SGHTA, CDR2 FQGNSA. The CDR3 runs to 15 residues. CDR3 in DNA: TGTGCCAGCAGCTCGACGGGACTCAGCACAGATACGCAGTATTTT. Protein: CASSSTGLSTDTQYF.

The chain employs TRBV10-3 and TRBJ2-3; D possibly corresponds to TRBD1 (6 bases). The V end lost 5 bases, the J end lost 5 bases, and 11 bases lay between the germline ends. Germline CDR1 and CDR2: ENHRY and SYGVKD. This CDR3 spans 13 amino acids. The CDR3 DNA reads as TGTGCCATCAGTCAGGGGTCCGGAGATACGCAGTATTTT. Its protein is CAISQGSGDTQYF.

This chain joins TRBV27 and TRBJ2-7, with D unclear. The germline CDR1 and CDR2 sequences are MNHEY and SMNVEV (reference sequence). The CDR3 spans 13 residues. V was pared by 3 bases and J by 6 bases, with 12 bases between. The CDR3 loop reads CASSFPPPSEQYF. CDR3 bases: TGTGCCAGCAGTTTCCCTCCTCCTTCCGAGCAGTACTTC.

The chain joins TRBV6-5 to TRBJ1-4, with D uncertain. V shed 3 bases and J shed 5 bases, with 7 bases lying between them. Germline CDR1 and CDR2: MNHEY and SVGAGI. The CDR3 runs to 13 residues. CDR3 protein: CASSYFGNEKLFF. The CDR3 bases are TGTGCCAGCAGTTATTTCGGGAATGAAAAACTGTTTTTT.

This rearrangement joins TRBV28 to TRBJ2-7; 7 nucleotides match TRBD1. V dropped 7 bases and J dropped 3; count of bases not matched to a gene: 12. This CDR3 has 15 residues. Per the germline V gene, CDR1 is MDHEN and CDR2 is SYDVKM. CDR3 bases: TGTGCCAGCACTAACCAAGGGGCAGGGGGCTACGAGCAGTACTTC. Translating it yields CASTNQGAGGYEQYF.

V and J are TRBV7-2 and TRBJ2-2, with 10 bases aligning to TRBD2. The CDR3 consists of 18 residues. The trim removed 2 bases at V and 5 bases at J, leaving 11 bases unmatched. CDR1 and CDR2 (germline): SGHTA, FQGNSA. CDR3 nucleotide sequence: TGTGCCAGCAGCTTATTCCGGCTAGCGGGAGAGGTTACCGGGGAGCTGTTTTTT. Translated, it gives CASSLFRLAGEVTGELFF. Full variable domain (missing parts from reference TRBV7-2 and TRBJ2-2): GAGVSQSPSNKVTEKGKDVELRCDPISGHTALYWYRQSLGQGLEFLIYFQGNSAPDKSGLPSDRFSAERTGGSVSTLTIQRTQQEDSAVYLCASSLFRLAGEVTGELFFGEGSRLTVL.

CDR3 bases: TGCAGTGCTAGTGGAGGAGACTATGGCTACACCTTC. It translates to CSASGGDYGYTF. The rearrangement uses TRBV20-1 and TRBJ1-2; D gene ambiguous. The CDR3 covers 12 residues. Germline lookup yields CDR1 DFQATT and CDR2 SNEGSKA (reference sequence). The V gene lost 3 bases and the J gene lost 3 bases, with 8 bases spanning the gap.

This chain links TRBV3-1 (or the pseudogene TRBV3-2) with TRBJ1-2; 7 bases fit TRBD1. There are 16 residues in the CDR3. With 3 bases clipped from V and 5 bases from J, the junction kept 12 bases outside the gene matches. Germline V gene data show CDR1 as LGHDT and CDR2 as YNNKEL (reference sequence). For the CDR3, the DNA is TGTGCCAGCAGCCAGCTAGCCCGGGACAGCTCATATGGCTACACCTTC. Encoded protein: CASSQLARDSSYGYTF.

A single count supports this clone. V and J are TRBV6-1 and TRBJ2-7; 7 nucleotides line up with TRBD1. V lost 3 bases to trimming and J lost 3 bases; unmatched junction nucleotides: 8. Per germline, CDR1 MNHNS and CDR2 SASEGT. The CDR3 covers 15 residues. CDR3 DNA: TGTGCCAGCAGTGACAGCCACGGGACAGTCTACGAGCAGTACTTC. Translated, it gives CASSDSHGTVYEQYF.

Comment on this clone: Distinct nucleotide sequences in the sample also encode this CDR3. The rearrangement joins TRBV6-5 to TRBJ2-2; 7 nucleotides agree with TRBD2. There are 15 residues in the CDR3. Unmatched junction bases numbered 4, after V lost 5 bases and J lost 1 base. Germline V lookup: CDR1 MNHEY, CDR2 SVGAGI. The CDR3 coding sequence is TGTGCCAGCAGTAGACTAGCTCAGAACACCGGGGAGCTGTTTTTT. It is translated as CASSRLAQNTGELFF.

The chain is built from TRBV19 and TRBJ1-2; D not resolved. This CDR3 is 14 amino acids long. Trimming stripped 3 bases from V and 5 bases from J, with 13 bases between. The germline CDR1 and CDR2 sequences are LNHDA and SQIVND (reference sequence). This CDR3 reads CASSMEEAVYGYTF. CDR3 DNA sequence: TGTGCCAGTAGTATGGAAGAGGCAGTATATGGCTACACCTTC.

The chain employs TRBV2 and TRBJ2-1; TRBD2 is a possible D gene (7 bases). Trimming removed 5 bases from V and 4 bases from J, with 12 bases in between. CDR3 length equals 14 residues. Germline V lookup: CDR1 SNHLY, CDR2 FYNNEI. In DNA form, the CDR3 reads TGTGCCAGCAGTAGGGGGGGCTCATACAATGAGCAGTTCTTC. This translates into CASSRGGSYNEQFF.

This CDR3 reads CASSPDGQGAYEQYF. As DNA, the CDR3 is TGCGCCAGCAGCCCGGATGGACAGGGGGCCTACGAGCAGTACTTC. V is TRBV5-1 and J is TRBJ2-7; 10 bases line up with TRBD1. This CDR3 region has 15 residues. Germline trimming cut 4 bases from V and 2 bases from J; bases unmatched to any gene: 6. Germline CDR1 is SGHRS and CDR2 is YFSETQ.

This sequence joins TRBV3-1 (or the pseudogene TRBV3-2) and TRBJ1-2, with a weak D call TRBD1 (6 bases). Germline loops: CDR1 LGHDT, CDR2 YNNKEL (reference sequence). The CDR3 is 14 amino acids. V was shortened by 6 bases and J by 4 bases, with 15 bases between the two germline ends. The CDR3 here is CASRPAGQTYGYTF. In nucleotides, the CDR3 is TGTGCCAGCAGACCAGCTGGACAGACCTATGGCTACACCTTC.

This chain links TRBV18 with TRBJ1-1, with 10 bases identical to TRBD1. Germline trimming cut 3 bases from V and 1 base from J; bases unmatched to any gene: 5. The CDR3 extends over 16 amino acids. Germline lookup yields CDR1 KGHSH and CDR2 LQKENI. In DNA, the CDR3 is TGTGCCAGCTCACCCCCCGACAGGGGGCGGAACACTGAAGCTTTCTTT. Protein product: CASSPPDRGRNTEAFF.

This chain uses TRBV6-1 with TRBJ1-2; D might be TRBD1 (5 bases). CDR1 and CDR2 from the germline V gene are MNHNS and SASEGT. Between the trimmed V and J ends, which lost 3 bases and 4 bases, there was a span of 9 bases. The CDR3 runs 13 residues. The CDR3 sequence: CASSDRVSYGYTF. DNA of the CDR3: TGTGCCAGCAGTGACAGGGTTAGCTATGGCTACACCTTC.

V and J are TRBV19 and TRBJ2-1; D ambiguous. V gave up 9 bases and J gave up 11 bases, with 17 bases separating them. CDR1 and CDR2 from the germline V gene are LNHDA and SQIVND (reference sequence). This CDR3 is 12 amino acids long. CDR3 nucleotide sequence: TGTGCCAGCCCACCGGAGCTTACGAAGCAGTTCTTC. Translating it yields CASPPELTKQFF.

This clone was found once. V gene TRBV29-1 combines with J gene TRBJ2-1; no clear D. This CDR3 region has 14 residues. The germline gives CDR1 SQVTM, CDR2 ANQGSEA. The V gene lost 5 bases and the J gene lost 0 bases, with 11 bases spanning the gap. CDR3 sequence: CSVNRWSSYNEQFF. The CDR3 nucleotides read TGCAGCGTTAATAGGTGGAGCTCCTACAATGAGCAGTTCTTC.

The CDR3, as DNA: TGTGCCTGGAGTGCACGGGACAGGGCATCCTACGAGCAGTACTTC. It specifies CAWSARDRASYEQYF. The V call is TRBV30, the J call TRBJ2-7; 9 bases are shared with TRBD1. The ends lost 1 base at V and 1 base at J; junction bases unmatched: 5. The germline V gene encodes CDR1 GTSNPN and CDR2 SVGIG (reference sequence). This CDR3 has 15 residues. Using reference TRBV30 and TRBJ2-7 for the parts outside the CDR3, the full variable domain is SQTIHQWPATLVQPVGSPLSLECTVEGTSNPNLYWYRQAAGRGLQLLFYSVGIGQISSEVPQNLSASRPQDRQFILSSKKLLLSDSGFYLCAWSARDRASYEQYFGPGTRLTVT.

The sample holds a few counts of this clone. This chain joins TRBV28 and TRBJ1-1; 7 nucleotides line up with TRBD1. Germline CDR1 and CDR2: MDHEN and SYDVKM. The CDR3 covers 15 residues. V gave up 6 bases and J gave up 0 bases; unmatched junction bases: 7. CDR3 region: CASSHRDRLNTEAFF. CDR3 coding DNA: TGTGCCAGCAGCCATCGGGACAGATTGAACACTGAAGCTTTCTTT.

This chain connects TRBV27 to TRBJ2-6; maybe TRBD2 (5 bases). The germline V gene has CDR1 MNHEY and CDR2 SMNVEV (reference sequence). V was shortened by 6 bases and J by 0 bases, with 9 bases between the two germline ends. This CDR3 comprises 15 residues. The CDR3 bases are TGTGCCAGCAGACCTGACTACTCTGGGGCCAACGTCCTGACTTTC. It codes for CASRPDYSGANVLTF.

The V call is TRBV3-1 (or the pseudogene TRBV3-2), the J call TRBJ2-1, with TRBD2 matching 13 bases. CDR1 LGHDT and CDR2 YNNKEL come from the germline V gene (reference sequence). The CDR3 is 21 residues long. The V gene end was trimmed by 4 bases and the J gene end by 0 bases; junction bases not matched to a gene: 15. In nucleotides, the CDR3 is TGTGCCAGCAGCCCCCTAGGGACTAGCGGGATCTATACGAGCTCCTACAATGAGCAGTTCTTC. Protein: CASSPLGTSGIYTSSYNEQFF.

For this clone: The same CDR3 also results from other DNA sequences found in this sample. V gene TRBV5-1 combines with J gene TRBJ2-7; 7 bases agree with TRBD1. From germline, CDR1 is SGHRS and CDR2 YFSETQ. The CDR3 covers 13 residues. V lost 4 bases and J lost 4; bases outside the gene matches: 5. This CDR3 reads CASSLGTDYEQYF. The CDR3 DNA follows: TGCGCCAGCAGCCTGGGGACAGATTACGAGCAGTACTTC.

This chain connects TRBV12-3 or TRBV12-4 to TRBJ1-6; D might be TRBD1 (5 bases). The CDR3 covers 13 residues. V lost 2 bases and J lost 12, with 11 bases in between. For the CDR3, the DNA is TGTGCCAGCAGTTTACAGGGTGTTTTACCCCTCCACTTT. Its protein product is CASSLQGVLPLHF.

The chain uses TRBV19 and TRBJ2-7; a weak D match, TRBD2 (6 bases). CDR1 is LNHDA, CDR2 SQIVND, per germline (reference sequence). This CDR3 has 15 residues. With 3 bases removed from V and 3 bases from J, the gap between germline ends came to 15 bases. This CDR3 reads CASSILGGRGYEQYF. The CDR3 DNA follows: TGTGCCAGTAGTATCCTGGGAGGTCGTGGCTACGAGCAGTACTTC. The whole variable domain, remainder taken from reference TRBV19 and TRBJ2-7, is DGGITQSPKYLFRKEGQNVTLSCEQNLNHDAMYWYRQDPGQGLRLIYYSQIVNDFQKGDIAEGYSVSREKKESFPLTVTSAQKNPTAFYLCASSILGGRGYEQYFGPGTRLTVT.

J is TRBJ2-7 and V is TRBV30; the match to TRBD1 covers 8 bases. This CDR3 has 14 amino acids. Germline trimming cut 0 bases from V and 3 bases from J; bases unmatched to any gene: 4. Germline V gene data show CDR1 as GTSNPN and CDR2 as SVGIG (reference sequence). The CDR3 loop reads CAWSVGDRYYEQYF. The CDR3 bases are TGTGCCTGGAGTGTAGGGGACAGGTACTACGAGCAGTACTTC.